The entry below describes one TCR beta chain. The antigen remains undetermined. V trimming: 4 bases; J trimming: 6 bases; junction bases outside the gene matches: 9. Germline values: CDR1 SGHRS, CDR2 YFSETQ. The CDR3 is 15 amino acids. The assay was immunoSEQ multiplex PCR, and TCRdb's table has in-frame clones only and misses some. The sample consists of about 360,000 clones, 73% of them appearing once. This sample was taken from a study of shared clonotypes between healthy human individuals. Overall study results and limits: Since donors were few, the genetic and exposure-history diversity represented was limited.

The receptor was derived from a young man in good health. What was sequenced was memory CD4+ T cells sorted from blood. Subset noted: CD45RA-negative fraction. The chain employs TRBV5-1 and TRBJ1-4, with 7 bases lining up with TRBD1. As DNA, the CDR3 is TGCGCCAGCAGCAACAACGGGGACAGTTATGAAAAACTGTTTTTT. It encodes CASSNNGDSYEKLFF.